This TCR beta chain was captured in a study of blood T cell repertoires in COVID-19. For the study at large: PBMCs, B-cell-depleted T cells, or T cells were the source of the cDNA or gDNA that made up the material.

This study enrolled people aged roughly 18 to 90 from around 25 US geographic areas. Participants were placed into cohorts based on the clinical history they reported. The table came from immunoSEQ multiplex PCR; TCRdb's copy has only in-frame clones and leaves some out. The data contain 250,000 to 300,000 clones, roughly nine tenths of them singletons. This CDR3 is built from 16 residues. The V gene's germline CDR1 is SEHNR and CDR2 FQNEAQ (reference sequence). V was clipped by 6 bases and J by 3 bases; unmatched bases: 7. The rearrangement joins TRBV7-9 to TRBJ1-4; 10 positions agree with TRBD1. The TCR was taken from a human donor in a cohort exposed to, infected with or recovered from COVID-19 (not recorded which). The donor label of this sample is uncertain. What was sequenced was PBMCs or T cells enriched from blood (not recorded which). The CDR3 sequence: CASSRRTGGPNEKLFF. The CDR3 DNA is TGTGCCAGCAGTCGTCGGACAGGGGGGCCTAATGAAAAACTGTTTTTT.